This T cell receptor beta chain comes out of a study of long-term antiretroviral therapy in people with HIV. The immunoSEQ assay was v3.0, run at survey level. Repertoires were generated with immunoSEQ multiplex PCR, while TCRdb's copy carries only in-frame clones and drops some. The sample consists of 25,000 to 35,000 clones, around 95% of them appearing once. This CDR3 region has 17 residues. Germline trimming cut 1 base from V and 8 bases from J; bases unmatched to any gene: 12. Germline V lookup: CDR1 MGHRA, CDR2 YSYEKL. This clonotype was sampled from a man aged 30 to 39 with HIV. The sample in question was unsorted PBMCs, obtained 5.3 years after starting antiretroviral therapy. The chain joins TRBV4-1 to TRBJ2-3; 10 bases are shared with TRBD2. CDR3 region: CASSQGGTSETGGTQYF. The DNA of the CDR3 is TGCGCCAGCAGCCAAGGCGGGACTAGCGAGACGGGAGGTACGCAGTATTTT.